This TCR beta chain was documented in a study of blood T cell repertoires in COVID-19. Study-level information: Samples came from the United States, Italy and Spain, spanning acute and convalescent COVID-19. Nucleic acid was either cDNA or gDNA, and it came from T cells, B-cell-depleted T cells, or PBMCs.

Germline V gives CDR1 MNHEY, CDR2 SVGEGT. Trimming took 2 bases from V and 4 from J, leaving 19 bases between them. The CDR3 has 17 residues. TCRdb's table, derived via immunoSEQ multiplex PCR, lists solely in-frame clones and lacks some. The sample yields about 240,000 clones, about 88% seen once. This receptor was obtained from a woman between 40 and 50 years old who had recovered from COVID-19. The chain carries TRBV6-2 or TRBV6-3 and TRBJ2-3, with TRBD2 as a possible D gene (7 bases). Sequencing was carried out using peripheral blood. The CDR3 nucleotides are TGTGCCAGCAGTTACCCCCCCCGGGGGGCCGGCGCAGATACGCAGTATTTT. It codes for CASSYPPRGAGADTQYF.